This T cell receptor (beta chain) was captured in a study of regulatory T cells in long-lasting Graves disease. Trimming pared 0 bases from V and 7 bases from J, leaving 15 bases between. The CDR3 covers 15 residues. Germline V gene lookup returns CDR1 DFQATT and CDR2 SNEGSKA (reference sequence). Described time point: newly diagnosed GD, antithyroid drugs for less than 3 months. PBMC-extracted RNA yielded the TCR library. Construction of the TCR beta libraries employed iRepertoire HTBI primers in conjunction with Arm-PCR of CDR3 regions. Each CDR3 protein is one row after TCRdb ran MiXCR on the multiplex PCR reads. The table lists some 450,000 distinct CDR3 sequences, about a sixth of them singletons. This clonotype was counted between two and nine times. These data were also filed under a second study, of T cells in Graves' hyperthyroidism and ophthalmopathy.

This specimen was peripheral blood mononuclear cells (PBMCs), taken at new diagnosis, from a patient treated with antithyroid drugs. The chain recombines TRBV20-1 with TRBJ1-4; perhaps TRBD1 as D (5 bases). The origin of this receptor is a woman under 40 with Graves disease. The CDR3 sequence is CSARDLRGGSEKLFF. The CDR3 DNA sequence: TGCAGTGCTAGAGATCTAAGGGGTGGAAGTGAAAAACTGTTTTTT.